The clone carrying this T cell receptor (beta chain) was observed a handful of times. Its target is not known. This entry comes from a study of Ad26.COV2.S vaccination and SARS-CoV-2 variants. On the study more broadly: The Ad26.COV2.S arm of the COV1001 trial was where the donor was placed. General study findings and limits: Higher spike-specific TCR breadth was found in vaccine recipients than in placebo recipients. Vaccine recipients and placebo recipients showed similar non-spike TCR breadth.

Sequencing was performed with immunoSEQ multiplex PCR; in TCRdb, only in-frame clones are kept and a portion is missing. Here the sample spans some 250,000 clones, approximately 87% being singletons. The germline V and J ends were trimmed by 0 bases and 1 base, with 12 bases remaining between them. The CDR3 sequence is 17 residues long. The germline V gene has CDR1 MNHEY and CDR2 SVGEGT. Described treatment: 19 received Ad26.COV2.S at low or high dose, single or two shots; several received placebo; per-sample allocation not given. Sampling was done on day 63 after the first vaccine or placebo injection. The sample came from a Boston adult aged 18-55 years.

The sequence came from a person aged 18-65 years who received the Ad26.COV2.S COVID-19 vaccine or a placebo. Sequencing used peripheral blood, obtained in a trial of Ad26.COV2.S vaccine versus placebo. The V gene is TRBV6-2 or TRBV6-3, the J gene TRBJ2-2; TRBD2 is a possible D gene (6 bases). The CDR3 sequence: CASSYSAGPLNTGELFF. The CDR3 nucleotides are TGTGCCAGCAGTTACTCGGCGGGACCTCTGAACACCGGGGAGCTGTTTTTT.